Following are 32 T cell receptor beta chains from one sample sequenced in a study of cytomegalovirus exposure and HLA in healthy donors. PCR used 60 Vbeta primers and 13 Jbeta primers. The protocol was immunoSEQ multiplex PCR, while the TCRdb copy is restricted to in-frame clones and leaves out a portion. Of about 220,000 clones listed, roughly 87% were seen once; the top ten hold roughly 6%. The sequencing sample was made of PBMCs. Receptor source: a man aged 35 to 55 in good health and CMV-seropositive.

The CDR3 bases are TGTGCCAGCAGTCCGGCAGGTTCAACTAATGAAAAACTGTTTTTT. Amino acid sequence: CASSPAGSTNEKLFF. V is TRBV28 and J is TRBJ1-4; D unresolved. Between the trimmed V and J ends, which lost 5 bases and 0 bases, there was a span of 10 bases. The CDR3 totals 15 residues. Germline V lookup: CDR1 MDHEN, CDR2 SYDVKM. Full variable domain (outside the CDR3, taken from reference TRBV28 and TRBJ1-4): DVKVTQSSRYLVKRTGEKVFLECVQDMDHENMFWYRQDPGLGLRLIYFSYDVKMKEKGDIPEGYSVSREKKERFSLILESASTNQTSMYLCASSPAGSTNEKLFFGSGTQLSVL.

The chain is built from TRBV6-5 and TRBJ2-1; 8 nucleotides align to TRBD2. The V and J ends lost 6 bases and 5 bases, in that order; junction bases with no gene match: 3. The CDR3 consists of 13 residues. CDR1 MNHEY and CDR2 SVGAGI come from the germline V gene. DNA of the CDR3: TGTGCCAGCAGGAGACTAGCGAACAATGAGCAGTTCTTC. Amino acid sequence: CASRRLANNEQFF.

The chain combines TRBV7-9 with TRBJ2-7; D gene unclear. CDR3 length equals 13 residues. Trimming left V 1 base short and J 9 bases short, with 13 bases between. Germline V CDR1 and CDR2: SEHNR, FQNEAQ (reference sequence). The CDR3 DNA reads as TGTGCCAGCAGCTTAGATGGCGCTGGGCCGCAGTACTTC. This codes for CASSLDGAGPQYF.

The CDR3 sequence: CASSWGTSDSYEQYF. In nucleotides, the CDR3 is TGCGCCAGCAGCTGGGGGACTAGCGACTCCTACGAGCAGTACTTC. The chain couples TRBV5-1 to TRBJ2-7; 10 bases align to TRBD2. Germline values: CDR1 SGHRS, CDR2 YFSETQ. The CDR3 has 15 amino acids. The trim removed 3 bases at V and 0 bases at J, leaving 3 bases unmatched.

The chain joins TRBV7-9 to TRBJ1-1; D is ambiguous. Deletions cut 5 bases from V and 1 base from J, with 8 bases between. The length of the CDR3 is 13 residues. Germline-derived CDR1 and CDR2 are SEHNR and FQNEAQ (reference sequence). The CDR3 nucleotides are TGTGCCAGCAGCGGGCGTCAGAACACTGAAGCTTTCTTT. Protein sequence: CASSGRQNTEAFF.

The CDR3 DNA reads as TGTGCCAGCAGTTACGGGCTAGCGGGAGTTGATGAGCAGTTCTTC. Protein sequence: CASSYGLAGVDEQFF. The chain is built from TRBV6-5 and TRBJ2-1, with TRBD2 matching 10 bases. Trimming at V came to 2 bases and at J to 8 bases, leaving 6 bases not matched to a gene. Germline assignment: CDR1 MNHEY and CDR2 SVGAGI. The CDR3 is 15 residues long.

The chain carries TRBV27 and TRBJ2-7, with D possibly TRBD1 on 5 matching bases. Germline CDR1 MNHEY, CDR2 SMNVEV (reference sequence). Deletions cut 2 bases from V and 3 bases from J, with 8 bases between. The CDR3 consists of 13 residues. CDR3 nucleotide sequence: TGTGCCAGCAGTTTAAAGGGGTACTACGAGCAGTACTTC. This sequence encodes CASSLKGYYEQYF.

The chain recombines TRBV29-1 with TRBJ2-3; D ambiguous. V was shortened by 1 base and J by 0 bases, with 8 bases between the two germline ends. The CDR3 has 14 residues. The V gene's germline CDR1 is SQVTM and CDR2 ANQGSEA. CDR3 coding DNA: TGCAGCGTTGAAGGCGGTACTAGCACAGATACGCAGTATTTT. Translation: CSVEGGTSTDTQYF.

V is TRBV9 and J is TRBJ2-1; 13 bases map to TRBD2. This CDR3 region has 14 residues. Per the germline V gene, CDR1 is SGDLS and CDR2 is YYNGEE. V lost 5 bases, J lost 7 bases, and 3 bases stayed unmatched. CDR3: CASSILAGGNEQFF. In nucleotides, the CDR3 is TGTGCCAGCAGTATACTAGCGGGAGGGAATGAGCAGTTCTTC.

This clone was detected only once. This chain's CDR3 is CASSIRLASALTDTQYF. The CDR3 nucleotides are TGTGCCAGTAGTATAAGGCTAGCGTCGGCACTCACAGATACGCAGTATTTT. J is TRBJ2-3 and V is TRBV19, with D possibly matching TRBD2 (6 bases). The V and J ends lost 2 bases and 2 bases respectively, with 17 bases between them. This CDR3 is built from 17 residues. Germline values: CDR1 LNHDA, CDR2 SQIVND (reference sequence).

The DNA of the CDR3 is TGTGCCAGCAGTTCCAAACATCCTCCGAGGACTGAAGCTTTCTTT. As protein: CASSSKHPPRTEAFF. The chain couples TRBV6-1 to TRBJ1-1; D uncertain. V was clipped by 5 bases and J by 5 bases, with 18 bases between them. Germline lookup yields CDR1 MNHNS and CDR2 SASEGT. The CDR3 spans 15 residues.

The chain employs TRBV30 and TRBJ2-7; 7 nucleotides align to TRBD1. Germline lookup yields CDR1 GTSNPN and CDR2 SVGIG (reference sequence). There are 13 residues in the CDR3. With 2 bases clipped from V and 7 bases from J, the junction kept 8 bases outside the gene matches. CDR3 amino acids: CAWSRSQGWEQYF. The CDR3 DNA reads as TGTGCCTGGAGTAGATCACAGGGGTGGGAGCAGTACTTC.

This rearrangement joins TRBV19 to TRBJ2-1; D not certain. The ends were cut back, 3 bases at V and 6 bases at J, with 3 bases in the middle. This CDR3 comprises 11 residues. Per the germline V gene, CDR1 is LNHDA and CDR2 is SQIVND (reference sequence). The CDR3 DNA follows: TGTGCCAGTAGTATCCTCAATGAGCAGTTCTTC. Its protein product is CASSILNEQFF.

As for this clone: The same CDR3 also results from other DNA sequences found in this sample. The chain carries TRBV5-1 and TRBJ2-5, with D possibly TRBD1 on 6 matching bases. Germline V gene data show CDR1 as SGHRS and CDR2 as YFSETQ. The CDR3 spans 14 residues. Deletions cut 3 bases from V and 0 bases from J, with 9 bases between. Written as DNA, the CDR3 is TGCGCCAGCAGCTCTACAGGGAACCAAGAGACCCAGTACTTC. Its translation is CASSSTGNQETQYF.

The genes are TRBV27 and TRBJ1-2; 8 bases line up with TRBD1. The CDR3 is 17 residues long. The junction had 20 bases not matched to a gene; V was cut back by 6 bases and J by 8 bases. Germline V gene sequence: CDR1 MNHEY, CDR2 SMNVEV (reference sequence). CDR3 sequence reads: CASRLDRGAPTSSGYTF. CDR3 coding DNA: TGTGCCAGCAGACTAGACAGGGGCGCTCCTACATCAAGCGGCTACACCTTC.

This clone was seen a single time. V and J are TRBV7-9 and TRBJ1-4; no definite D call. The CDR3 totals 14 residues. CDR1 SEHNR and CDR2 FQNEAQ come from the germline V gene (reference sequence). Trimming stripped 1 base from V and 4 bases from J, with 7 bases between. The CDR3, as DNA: TGTGCCAGCAGCTTAGTCCACGGTAATGAAAAACTGTTTTTT. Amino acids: CASSLVHGNEKLFF.

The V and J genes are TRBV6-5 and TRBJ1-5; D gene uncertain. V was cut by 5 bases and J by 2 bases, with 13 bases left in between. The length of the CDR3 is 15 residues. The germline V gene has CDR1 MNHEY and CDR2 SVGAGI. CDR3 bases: TGTGCCAGCAGTCTCACTAGGGTGGGCAATCAGCCCCAGCATTTT. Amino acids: CASSLTRVGNQPQHF.

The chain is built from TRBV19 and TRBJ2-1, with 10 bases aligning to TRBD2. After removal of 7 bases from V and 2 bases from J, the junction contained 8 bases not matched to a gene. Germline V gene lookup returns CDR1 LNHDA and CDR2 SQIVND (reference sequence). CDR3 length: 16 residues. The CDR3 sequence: CASKGTSADPYNEQFF. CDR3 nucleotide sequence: TGTGCCAGTAAAGGGACTAGCGCCGACCCCTACAATGAGCAGTTCTTC. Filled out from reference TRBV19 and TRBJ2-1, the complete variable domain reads DGGITQSPKYLFRKEGQNVTLSCEQNLNHDAMYWYRQDPGQGLRLIYYSQIVNDFQKGDIAEGYSVSREKKESFPLTVTSAQKNPTAFYLCASKGTSADPYNEQFFGPGTRLTVL.

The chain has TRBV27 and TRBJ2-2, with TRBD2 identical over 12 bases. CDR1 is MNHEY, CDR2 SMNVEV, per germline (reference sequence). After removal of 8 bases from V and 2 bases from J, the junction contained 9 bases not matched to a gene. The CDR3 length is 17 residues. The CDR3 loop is CASLHYGLAGNTGELFF. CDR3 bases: TGTGCCAGCCTACACTATGGACTAGCGGGAAACACCGGGGAGCTGTTTTTT.

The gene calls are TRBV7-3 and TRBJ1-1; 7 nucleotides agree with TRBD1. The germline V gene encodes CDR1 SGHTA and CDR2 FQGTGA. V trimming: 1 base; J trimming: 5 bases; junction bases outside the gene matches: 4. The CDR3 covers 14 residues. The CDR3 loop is CASSLMGGQTEAFF. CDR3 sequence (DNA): TGTGCCAGCAGCTTAATGGGGGGACAGACTGAAGCTTTCTTT.

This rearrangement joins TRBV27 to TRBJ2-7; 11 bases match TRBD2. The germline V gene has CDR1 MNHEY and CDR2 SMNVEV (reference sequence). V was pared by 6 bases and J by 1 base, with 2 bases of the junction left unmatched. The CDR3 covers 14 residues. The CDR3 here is CASRRTSGSYEQYF. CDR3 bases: TGTGCCAGCAGAAGGACTAGCGGGTCCTACGAGCAGTACTTC.

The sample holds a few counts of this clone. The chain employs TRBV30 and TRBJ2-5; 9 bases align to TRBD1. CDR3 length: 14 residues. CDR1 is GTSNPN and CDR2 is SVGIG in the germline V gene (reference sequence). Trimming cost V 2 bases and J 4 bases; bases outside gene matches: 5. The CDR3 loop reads CAWSHLDRGETQYF. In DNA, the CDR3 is TGTGCCTGGAGTCACCTGGACAGGGGAGAGACCCAGTACTTC.

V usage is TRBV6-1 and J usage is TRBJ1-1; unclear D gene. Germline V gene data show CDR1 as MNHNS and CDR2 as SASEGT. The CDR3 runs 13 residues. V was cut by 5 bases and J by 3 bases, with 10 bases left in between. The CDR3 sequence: CASSHRRDTEAFF. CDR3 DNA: TGTGCCAGCAGTCATCGTCGGGACACTGAAGCTTTCTTT.

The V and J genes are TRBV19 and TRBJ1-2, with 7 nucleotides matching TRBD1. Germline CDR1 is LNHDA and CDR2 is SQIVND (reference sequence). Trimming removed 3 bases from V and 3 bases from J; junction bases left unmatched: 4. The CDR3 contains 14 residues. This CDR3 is CASSIEQGDYGYTF. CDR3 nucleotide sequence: TGTGCCAGTAGTATTGAGCAGGGGGACTATGGCTACACCTTC. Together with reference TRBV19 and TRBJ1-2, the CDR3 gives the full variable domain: DGGITQSPKYLFRKEGQNVTLSCEQNLNHDAMYWYRQDPGQGLRLIYYSQIVNDFQKGDIAEGYSVSREKKESFPLTVTSAQKNPTAFYLCASSIEQGDYGYTFGSGTRLTVV.

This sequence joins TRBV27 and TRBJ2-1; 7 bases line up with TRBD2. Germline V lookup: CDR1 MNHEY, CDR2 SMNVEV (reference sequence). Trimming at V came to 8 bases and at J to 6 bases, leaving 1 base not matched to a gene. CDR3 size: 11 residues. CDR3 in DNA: TGTGCCAGCCTAGCGGCCAATGAGCAGTTCTTC. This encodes CASLAANEQFF.

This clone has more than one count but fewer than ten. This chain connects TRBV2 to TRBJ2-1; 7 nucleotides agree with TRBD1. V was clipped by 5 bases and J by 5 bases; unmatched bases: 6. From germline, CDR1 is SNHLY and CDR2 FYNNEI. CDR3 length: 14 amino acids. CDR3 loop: CASSRQGVNNEQFF. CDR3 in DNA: TGTGCCAGCAGTAGGCAGGGGGTAAACAATGAGCAGTTCTTC.

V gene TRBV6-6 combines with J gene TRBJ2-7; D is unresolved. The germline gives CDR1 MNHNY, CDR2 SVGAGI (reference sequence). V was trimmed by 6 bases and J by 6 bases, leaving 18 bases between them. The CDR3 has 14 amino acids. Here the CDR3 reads CASSRLESVGEQYF. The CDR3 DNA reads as TGTGCCAGCAGCCGGTTGGAGTCGGTAGGCGAGCAGTACTTC.

The CDR3 nucleotides are TGTGCCTGGAGTGCCCTTGGGCAGCAGTTCTTC. Translated, it gives CAWSALGQQFF. The rearrangement uses TRBV30 and TRBJ2-1; no firm D call. V was clipped by 1 base and J by 11 bases, with 9 bases between them. The CDR3 length is 11 residues. The germline CDR1 and CDR2 sequences are GTSNPN and SVGIG (reference sequence).

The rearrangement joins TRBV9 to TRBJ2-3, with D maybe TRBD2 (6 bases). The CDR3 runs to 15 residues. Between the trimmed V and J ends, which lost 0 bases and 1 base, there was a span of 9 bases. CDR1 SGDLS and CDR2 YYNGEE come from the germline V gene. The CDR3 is CASSVVEGRTDTQYF. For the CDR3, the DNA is TGTGCCAGCAGCGTAGTGGAGGGGCGCACAGATACGCAGTATTTT.

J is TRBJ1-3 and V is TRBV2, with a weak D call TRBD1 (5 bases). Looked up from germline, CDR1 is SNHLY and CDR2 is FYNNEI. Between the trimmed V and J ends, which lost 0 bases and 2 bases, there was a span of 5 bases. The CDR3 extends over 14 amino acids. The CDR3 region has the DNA TGTGCCAGCAGTGAAGCAGGGGCTGGAAACACCATATATTTT. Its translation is CASSEAGAGNTIYF.

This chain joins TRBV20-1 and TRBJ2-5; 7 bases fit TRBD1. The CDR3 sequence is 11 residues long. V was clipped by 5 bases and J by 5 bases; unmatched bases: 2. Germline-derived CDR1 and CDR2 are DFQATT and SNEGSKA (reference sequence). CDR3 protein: CSASDRETQYF. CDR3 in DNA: TGCAGTGCTTCGGACAGGGAGACCCAGTACTTC.

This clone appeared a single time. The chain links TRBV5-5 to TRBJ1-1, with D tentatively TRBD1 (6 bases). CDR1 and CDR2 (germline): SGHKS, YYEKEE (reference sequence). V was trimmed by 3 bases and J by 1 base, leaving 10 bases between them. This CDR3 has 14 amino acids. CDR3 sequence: CASSSRTANTEAFF. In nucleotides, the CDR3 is TGTGCCAGCAGCTCTAGGACAGCGAACACTGAAGCTTTCTTT.